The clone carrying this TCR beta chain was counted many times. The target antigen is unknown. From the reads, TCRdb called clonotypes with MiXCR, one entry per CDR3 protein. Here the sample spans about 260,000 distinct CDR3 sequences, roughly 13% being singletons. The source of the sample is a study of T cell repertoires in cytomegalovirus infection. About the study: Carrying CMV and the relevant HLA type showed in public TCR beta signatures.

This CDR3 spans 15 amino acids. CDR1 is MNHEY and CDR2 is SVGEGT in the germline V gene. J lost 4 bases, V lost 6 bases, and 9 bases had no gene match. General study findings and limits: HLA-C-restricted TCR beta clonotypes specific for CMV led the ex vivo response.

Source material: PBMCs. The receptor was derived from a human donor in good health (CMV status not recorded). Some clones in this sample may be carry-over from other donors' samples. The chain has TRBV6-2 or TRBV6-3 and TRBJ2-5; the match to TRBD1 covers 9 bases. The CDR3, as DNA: TGTGCCAGCAGGAAGGACAGGGGAACCGGAGAGACCCAGTACTTC. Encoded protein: CASRKDRGTGETQYF.